This note documents a single T cell receptor beta chain sequence. Its binding antigen is unknown. No much larger clone exists at a distance of one base, and base qualities are not known. CDR1 and CDR2, per the germline V gene, are SGHVS and FQNEAQ. Including cysteine and phenylalanine, the CDR3 has 15 amino acids. The only DNA kept is the CDR3, 45 bases in frame from the first base. V trim: 2 bases; J trim: 7 bases; unmatched bases: 7. The data stem from a study of human T cells and chemical hapten exposure (dated by TCRdb to 2020 to 2022). Notes on the research overall: For sensitization, 2% DPC in acetone was applied to a 2 cm by 2 cm area of upper inner arm skin. This study followed changes in the peripheral blood TCR repertoire in vivo during primary and secondary sensitization of alopecia patients to the hapten diphenylcyclopropenone (DPC). Patients additionally received weekly therapeutic DPC doses to the scalp throughout the roughly 24-week study period. Patch testing was performed on the upper back with Finn chambers containing 0.01% DPC, and the patch tests were scored after 6 days according to International Contact Dermatitis Research Group standards. Libraries were pooled for sequencing, and variation in per-sample TCR yields was attributed mainly to small differences in library volumes within the pool. Patient blood was sampled pre-sensitization (week 0) and at 2, 6 and about 24 weeks after DPC sensitization. For TCR sequencing, blood came from over 25 alopecia patients at anywhere from one to four time points (pre-sensitization, 2, 6 and 24 weeks). The patient cohort, mostly female, included alopecia areata with under or over 50% scalp involvement, alopecia totalis and alopecia universalis. Study-level results and caveats: Patch test score was positively correlated with the number of PT1 expanded TCRs, with significance at thresholds 8, 16 and 32 but not at 4. Expanded TCRs formed significantly more large CDR3 similarity clusters than pre-sensitization or healthy control sets, consistent with antigen-driven responses. All patients had alopecia, a presumed autoimmune disease, so their immune response might differ from that of healthy individuals. The number of TCRs above 1 in 1000 frequency did not change with DPC sensitization; there was no evidence of global repertoire structure alterations. Repeated subsampling changed both the strength of the expansion versus patch-test correlation and the threshold at which that correlation became significant.

The meaning of the sample's time point label: pre-sensitization, week 0. This specimen's treatment or condition label, per the study, means: therapeutic diphenylcyclopropenone sensitization with weekly scalp DPC. Blood at each patch-test visit was drawn before the patch test was applied. To be eligible, patients had to be aged 18 to 70, diagnosed with alopecia and judged suitable for DPC therapy, while pregnant patients were excluded. Total RNA was extracted from unfractionated whole blood collected in Tempus Blood RNA tubes. Library preparation employed RACE. Sequenced on a NextSeq 500. Library preparation attached unique molecular identifiers to individual cDNA molecules for quantitative, reproducible TCR counting. Both TCR alpha and TCR beta chains were sequenced from each blood RNA sample. As for the authors' bioinformatics: Samples had a median of roughly 98,000 TCRs, with a range from about 23,224 to 700,000. V, J and CDR3 annotation of the TCR reads was carried out using the Decombinator software suite. For PS versus PT1 abundance plots, all samples were subsampled to the same number of TCRs (28,000). Expanded TCRs were defined as absent before sensitization and observed at least eight times at the 2-week time point. TCRdb took the public reads, trimmed them with fastp at Q25, ran MiXCR for clone calling and kept in-frame beta chains. Entries are consolidated by CDR3 protein sequence, retaining the most common genes and DNA. The V and J calls, along with clone size, are taken from TCRdb and not from the paper's own processing. The sample table lists about 180,000 distinct CDR3 sequences, about 31% of them with a count of one. The top ten clonotypes cover about 2.8% of the sample.

This clonotype originated in a woman in her twenties or thirties with alopecia areata. Some clones in this sample may be carry-over from other donors' samples. This sequence uses TRBV7-8 and TRBJ1-5, with 8 bases in between that match TRBD1. The specimen was whole blood, collected in connection with sensitization to the hapten diphenylcyclopropenone (DPC). Read as DNA, the sequence is TGTGCCAGCAGCTTAAACCAGGGGGCAAGGCAGCCCCAGCATTTT. This sequence encodes CASSLNQGARQPQHF.